This TCR beta chain was sequenced in a study of T cell responses to AZD1222 COVID-19 vaccine. Points from the study as a whole: Nearly half of spike-specific TCRs reportedly target variant regions that are unmutated in the B.1.351 and B.1.1.7 variants. Only a handful of AZD1222 recipients tested seropositive at baseline.

To note about this clone: Its antigen is not known.

Doses given second, at about 4 or about 12 weeks, were pooled. Assay used: immunoSEQ multiplex PCR; TCRdb lists only in-frame clones, some missing. The sample records under 95,000 clones, approximately 83% being singletons. This clonotype originated in an adult who received the AZD1222 COVID-19 vaccine. This specimen consisted of peripheral blood, obtained 28 days after the second AZD1222 dose.

CDR3 region: CASRPGTGTNTIYF. The DNA for the CDR3 is TGTGCCAGCAGGCCAGGGACAGGGACAAACACCATATATTTT. V and J are TRBV28 and TRBJ1-3; 9 bases match TRBD1. This CDR3 comprises 14 residues. J lost 6 bases, V lost 6 bases, and 6 bases had no gene match. Per the germline V gene, CDR1 is MDHEN and CDR2 is SYDVKM. Variable domain in full (rest from reference TRBV28 and TRBJ1-3): DVKVTQSSRYLVKRTGEKVFLECVQDMDHENMFWYRQDPGLGLRLIYFSYDVKMKEKGDIPEGYSVSREKKERFSLILESASTNQTSMYLCASRPGTGTNTIYFGEGSWLTVV.